The 6 T cell receptor beta chains listed next were all sequenced from one sample in a study of cytomegalovirus exposure and HLA in healthy donors. 13 Jbeta primers and 60 Vbeta primers were used for the PCR. TCRdb's copy holds only in-frame clones and misses some; the assay was immunoSEQ multiplex PCR. The data hold 150,000 to 200,000 clones, with about 90% observed a single time. Sequencing was done on a sample of PBMCs. The receptors were gathered from a girl under three years old in good health and CMV-seronegative.

The J gene is TRBJ2-5, the V gene TRBV7-9, with D hard to call. There are 13 residues in the CDR3. Trimming pared 5 bases from V and 2 bases from J, leaving 9 bases between. The germline V gene encodes CDR1 SEHNR and CDR2 FQNEAQ (reference sequence). In DNA form, the CDR3 reads TGTGCCAGCAGCCTTAGAGTTCAAGAGACCCAGTACTTC. Translation: CASSLRVQETQYF.

The rearrangement joins TRBV7-2 to TRBJ2-7; 9 bases line up with TRBD1. The J segment lost 4 bases and the V segment lost 5 bases, leaving 9 bases of the junction unmatched. Germline assignment: CDR1 SGHTA and CDR2 FQGNSA. The CDR3 consists of 15 residues. The CDR3 sequence is CASSPRWTGVYEQYF. The CDR3 DNA reads TGTGCCAGCAGCCCCCGATGGACAGGGGTGTACGAGCAGTACTTC.

The chain has TRBV7-2 and TRBJ2-5; 7 bases match TRBD1. CDR3 size: 15 residues. CDR1 and CDR2 from the germline V gene are SGHTA and FQGNSA. V shed 2 bases, J shed 4 bases, and the junction held 7 bases outside the gene matches. CDR3 amino acids: CASSLWGTATETQYF. The CDR3, as DNA: TGTGCCAGCAGCTTATGGGGGACAGCAACAGAGACCCAGTACTTC.

With respect to this clone: The sample has other DNA sequences that encode this CDR3 too. The V and J genes are TRBV20-1 and TRBJ1-2; tentative D call: TRBD1 (5 bases). V lost 3 bases to trimming and J lost 5 bases, with 7 bases between them. Germline V gene sequence: CDR1 DFQATT, CDR2 SNEGSKA (reference sequence). The CDR3 is made up of 11 amino acids. This chain's CDR3 is CSARGPYGYTF. In nucleotides, the CDR3 is TGCAGTGCTAGGGGGCCGTATGGCTACACCTTC.

The chain has TRBV10-3 and TRBJ2-1, with 12 bases aligning to TRBD2. This CDR3 is 16 amino acids long. Germline CDR1 reads ENHRY; CDR2 reads SYGVKD. With 3 bases clipped from V and 10 bases from J, the junction kept 10 bases outside the gene matches. This chain's CDR3 is CAISDSGLAGGPEQFF. CDR3 nucleotide sequence: TGTGCCATCAGTGATTCCGGTCTAGCGGGAGGGCCCGAGCAGTTCTTC.

This clone was seen once. The rearrangement links TRBV7-2 to TRBJ1-5, with TRBD1 as a possible D gene (5 bases). V was trimmed by 3 bases and J by 3 bases, leaving 12 bases between them. Germline loops: CDR1 SGHTA, CDR2 FQGNSA. The CDR3 length is 15 residues. This chain's CDR3 is CASSLVDTSNQPQHF. As DNA, the CDR3 is TGTGCCAGCAGCTTGGTGGACACTTCCAATCAGCCCCAGCATTTT.